The rows below give T cell receptor beta chains drawn from one sample of a study of cytomegalovirus exposure and HLA in healthy donors. Only in-frame clones appear in the TCRdb table, and some are missing; sequencing was by immunoSEQ multiplex PCR. There are approximately 65,000 clones in the sample; roughly nine tenths occur only once, and around 3% lies in the top ten. Sample: PBMCs. These receptors were collected from a young man in good health and CMV-seronegative. Both conserved end residues are trimmed from each CDR3. The D gene is left open where the match is weak.

TRBV5-1,-,ASSLASRASYEQY
TRBV6-6,-,ASRRTVQETQY
TRBV7-3,TRBD2,ASSLGGLAGPNEQF
TRBV19,TRBD2,ASSKTAGVFDNEQF
TRBV6-5,TRBD1,ASTRGWGRRDTQY
TRBV5-8,-,ASSRSSGSTQY
TRBV10-3,TRBD2,AIMRLAGGNEQF
TRBV19,-,ASGQQGEKLF
TRBV7-2,TRBD2,ASSWSSGRVLYEQY
TRBV2,-,ASSGGTDPYEQY
TRBV7-7,-,ASSFVIGDTQY
TRBV6-4,TRBD1,ASSDSGQGAGDTQY
TRBV29-1,-,SVGRTDYGYT
TRBV5-1,-,ASSPVGGRGKYNEQF
TRBV27,TRBD2,ASSPLSGGGTGELF
TRBV28,-,ASSTPGVRNEKLF
TRBV11-2,TRBD2,ASSLLAGGPWDEQF
TRBV27,TRBD1,ASSLDGQGAFYGYT
TRBV5-1,TRBD2,ASSRTSGRVLSEQY
TRBV27,-,ASSFLVGQGLTGELF
TRBV6-5,TRBD1,ASSSGRGPQPQH